This T cell receptor (beta chain) appears in the sequencing data of a study of response to subunit inactivated influenza vaccine. General observations from the study: Authors suggested each seasonal flu vaccination may recruit only limited numbers of new T cells.

This clonotype was found a few times. Its antigen remains unidentified. Per germline, CDR1 ENHRY and CDR2 SYGVKD. V gave up 11 bases and J gave up 0 bases, with 17 bases separating them. The CDR3 runs to 14 residues. TCRdb reprocessed the RT-PCR reads via MiXCR and lists one record per CDR3 protein. This table holds 400,000 to 550,000 distinct CDR3 sequences, about 25% found once. The sequences come from CD4+ T cells sorted from PBMCs, collected 5 days after vaccination. This sequence originates from a man aged 50 to 60 who received an inactivated influenza vaccine. The chain carries TRBV10-3 and TRBJ2-7, with D possibly matching TRBD2 (5 bases). CDR3 nucleotides: TGTGCCGCCCGCGAGGACTGGAGCTCCTACGAGCAGTACTTC. Amino acids: CAAREDWSSYEQYF.